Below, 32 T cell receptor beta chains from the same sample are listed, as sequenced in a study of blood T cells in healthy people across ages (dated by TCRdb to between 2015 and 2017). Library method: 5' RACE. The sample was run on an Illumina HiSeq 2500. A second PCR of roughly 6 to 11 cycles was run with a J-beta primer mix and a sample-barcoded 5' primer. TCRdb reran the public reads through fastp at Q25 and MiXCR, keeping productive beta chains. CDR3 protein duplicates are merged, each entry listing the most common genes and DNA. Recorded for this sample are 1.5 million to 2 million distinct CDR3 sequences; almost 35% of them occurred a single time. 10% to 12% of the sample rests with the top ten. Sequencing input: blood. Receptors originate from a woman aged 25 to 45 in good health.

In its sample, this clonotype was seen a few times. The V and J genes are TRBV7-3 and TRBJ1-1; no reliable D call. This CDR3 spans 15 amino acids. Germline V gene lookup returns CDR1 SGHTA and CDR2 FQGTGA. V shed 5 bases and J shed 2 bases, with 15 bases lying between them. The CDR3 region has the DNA TGTGCCAGCAGCCCTACCGGAGGGCTTAACACTGAAGCTTTCTTT. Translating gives CASSPTGGLNTEAFF.

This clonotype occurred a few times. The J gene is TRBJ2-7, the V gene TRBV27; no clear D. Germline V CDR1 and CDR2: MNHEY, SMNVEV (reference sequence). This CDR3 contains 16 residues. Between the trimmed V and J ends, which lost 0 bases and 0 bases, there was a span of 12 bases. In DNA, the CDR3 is TGTGCCAGCAGTTTATCGGTCGGAGAGGTCTCCTACGAGCAGTACTTC. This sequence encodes CASSLSVGEVSYEQYF.

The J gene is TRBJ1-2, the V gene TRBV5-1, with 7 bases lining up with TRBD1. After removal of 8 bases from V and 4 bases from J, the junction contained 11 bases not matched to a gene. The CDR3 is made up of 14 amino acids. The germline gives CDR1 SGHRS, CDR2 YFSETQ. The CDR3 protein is CASNPVGGGYGYTF. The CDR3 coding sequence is TGCGCCAGTAACCCCGTAGGGGGCGGCTATGGCTACACCTTC. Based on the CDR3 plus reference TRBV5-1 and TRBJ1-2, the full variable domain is KAGVTQTPRYLIKTRGQQVTLSCSPISGHRSVSWYQQTPGQGLQFLFEYFSETQRNKGNFPGRFSGRQFSNSRSEMNVSTLELGDSALYLCASNPVGGGYGYTFGSGTRLTVV.

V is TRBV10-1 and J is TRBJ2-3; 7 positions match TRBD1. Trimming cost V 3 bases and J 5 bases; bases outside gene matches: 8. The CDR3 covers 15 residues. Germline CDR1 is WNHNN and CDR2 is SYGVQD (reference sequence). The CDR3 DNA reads TGCGCCAGCAGTGATGGAGGACAGGCACAAGATACGCAGTATTTT. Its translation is CASSDGGQAQDTQYF.

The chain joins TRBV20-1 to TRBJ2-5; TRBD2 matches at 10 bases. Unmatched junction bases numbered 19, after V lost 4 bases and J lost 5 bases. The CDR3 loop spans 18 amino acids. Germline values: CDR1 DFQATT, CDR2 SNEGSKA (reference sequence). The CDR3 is CSAKSGVEREGRDETQYF. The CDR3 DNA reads TGCAGTGCTAAGTCCGGGGTCGAGCGGGAGGGCCGGGACGAGACCCAGTACTTC.

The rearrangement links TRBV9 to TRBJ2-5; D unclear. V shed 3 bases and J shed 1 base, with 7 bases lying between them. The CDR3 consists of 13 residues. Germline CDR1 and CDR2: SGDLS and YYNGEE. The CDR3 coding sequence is TGTGCCAGCAGCGCCCGGGCCCAAGAGACCCAGTACTTC. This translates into CASSARAQETQYF.

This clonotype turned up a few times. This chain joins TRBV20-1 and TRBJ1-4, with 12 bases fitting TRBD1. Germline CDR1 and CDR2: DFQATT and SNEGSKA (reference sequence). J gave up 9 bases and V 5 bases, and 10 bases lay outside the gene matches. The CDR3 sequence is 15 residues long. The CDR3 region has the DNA TGCAGTGCTGGGAACCGGGACAGGGGGCCTCAAAAACTGTTTTTT. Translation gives CSAGNRDRGPQKLFF.

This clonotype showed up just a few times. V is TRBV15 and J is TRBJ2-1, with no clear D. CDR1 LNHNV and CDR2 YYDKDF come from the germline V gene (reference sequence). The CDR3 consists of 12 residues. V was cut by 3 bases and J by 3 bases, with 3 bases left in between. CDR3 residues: CATSRGYNEQFF. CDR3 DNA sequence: TGTGCCACCAGCAGGGGCTACAATGAGCAGTTCTTC.

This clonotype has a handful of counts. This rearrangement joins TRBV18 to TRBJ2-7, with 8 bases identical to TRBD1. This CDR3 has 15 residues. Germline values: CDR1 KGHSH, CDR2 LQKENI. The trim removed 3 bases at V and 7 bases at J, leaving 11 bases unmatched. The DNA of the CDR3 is TGTGCCAGCTCACCGCCCTCGCGACAGGGGTTTGAGCAGTACTTC. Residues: CASSPPSRQGFEQYF.

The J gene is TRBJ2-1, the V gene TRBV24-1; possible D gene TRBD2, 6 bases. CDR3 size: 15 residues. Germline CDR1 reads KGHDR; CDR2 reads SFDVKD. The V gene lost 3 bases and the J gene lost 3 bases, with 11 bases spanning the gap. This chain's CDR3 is CATSDKRLDYNEQFF. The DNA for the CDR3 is TGTGCCACCAGTGATAAGAGACTAGACTACAATGAGCAGTTCTTC.

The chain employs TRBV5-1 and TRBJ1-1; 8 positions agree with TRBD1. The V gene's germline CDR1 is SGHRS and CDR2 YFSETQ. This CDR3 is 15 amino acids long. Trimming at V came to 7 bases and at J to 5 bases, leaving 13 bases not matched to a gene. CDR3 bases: TGCGCCAGCGGCCTGAACAGGGGGATTTATACTGAAGCTTTCTTT. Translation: CASGLNRGIYTEAFF.

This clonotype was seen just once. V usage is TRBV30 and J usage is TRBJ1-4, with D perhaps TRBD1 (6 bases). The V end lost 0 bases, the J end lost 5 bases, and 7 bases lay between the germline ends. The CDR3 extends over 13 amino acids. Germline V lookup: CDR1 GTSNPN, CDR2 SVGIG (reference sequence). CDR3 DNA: TGTGCCTGGAGTGTACAGGGAAATGAAAAACTGTTTTTT. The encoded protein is CAWSVQGNEKLFF.

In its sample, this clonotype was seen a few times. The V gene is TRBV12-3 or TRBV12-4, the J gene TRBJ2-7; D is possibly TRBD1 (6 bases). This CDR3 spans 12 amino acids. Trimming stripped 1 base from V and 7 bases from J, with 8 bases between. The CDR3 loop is CASSLDQGEQYF. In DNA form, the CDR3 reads TGTGCCAGCAGTTTAGATCAGGGGGAGCAGTACTTC.

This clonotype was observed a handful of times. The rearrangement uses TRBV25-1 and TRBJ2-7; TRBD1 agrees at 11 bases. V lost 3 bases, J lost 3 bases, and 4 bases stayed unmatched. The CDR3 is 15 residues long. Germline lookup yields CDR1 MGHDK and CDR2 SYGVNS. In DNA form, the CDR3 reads TGTGCCAGCAGTGATCCGGGACAGGGGGTCTACGAGCAGTACTTC. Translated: CASSDPGQGVYEQYF.

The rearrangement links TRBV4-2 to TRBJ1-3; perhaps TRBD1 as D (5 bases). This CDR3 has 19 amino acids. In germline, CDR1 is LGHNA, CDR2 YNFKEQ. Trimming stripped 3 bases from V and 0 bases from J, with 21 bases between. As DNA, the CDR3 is TGTGCCAGCAGCCAGGGGGACTTTGAATTGGGCAGCTCTGGAAACACCATATATTTT. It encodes CASSQGDFELGSSGNTIYF.

The CDR3 sequence: CASSPNGRSNTEAFF. The CDR3 DNA reads TGCGCCAGCAGCCCTAACGGGAGATCGAACACTGAAGCTTTCTTT. The rearrangement joins TRBV5-1 to TRBJ1-1; D gene ambiguous. The V gene's germline CDR1 is SGHRS and CDR2 YFSETQ. V gave up 4 bases and J gave up 1 base, with 14 bases separating them. The CDR3 is 15 amino acids. The variable domain in full, completed from reference TRBV5-1 and TRBJ1-1, reads KAGVTQTPRYLIKTRGQQVTLSCSPISGHRSVSWYQQTPGQGLQFLFEYFSETQRNKGNFPGRFSGRQFSNSRSEMNVSTLELGDSALYLCASSPNGRSNTEAFFGQGTRLTVV.

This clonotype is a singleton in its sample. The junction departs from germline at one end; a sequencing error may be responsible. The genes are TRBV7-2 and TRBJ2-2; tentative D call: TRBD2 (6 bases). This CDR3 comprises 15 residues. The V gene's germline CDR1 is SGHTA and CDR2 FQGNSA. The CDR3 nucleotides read TGTGCCAGCAGACAGTCCGGGGGTAGAACCGGGGGGCTGTTTTTT. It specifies CASRQSGGRTGGLFF.

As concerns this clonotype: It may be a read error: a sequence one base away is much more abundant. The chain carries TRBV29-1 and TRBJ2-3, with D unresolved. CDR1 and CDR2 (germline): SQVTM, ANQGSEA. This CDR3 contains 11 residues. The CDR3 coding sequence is TGCGGCGCCGAGTCCAGGGATACGCAGTATTTT. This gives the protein CGAESRDTQYF.

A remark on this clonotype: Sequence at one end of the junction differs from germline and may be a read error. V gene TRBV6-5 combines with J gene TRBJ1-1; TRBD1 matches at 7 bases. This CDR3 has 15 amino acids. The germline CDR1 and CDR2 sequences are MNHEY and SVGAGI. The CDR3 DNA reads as TGTGCCAGCAGACTCCAGGGACAGTTGAACACTGAGGCTTTCTTT. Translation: CASRLQGQLNTEAFF.

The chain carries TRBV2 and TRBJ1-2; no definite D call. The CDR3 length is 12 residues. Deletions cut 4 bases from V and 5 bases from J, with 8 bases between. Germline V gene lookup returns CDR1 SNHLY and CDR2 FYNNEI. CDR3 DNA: TGTGCCAGCAGTGCGACGGATTATGGCTACACCTTC. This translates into CASSATDYGYTF.

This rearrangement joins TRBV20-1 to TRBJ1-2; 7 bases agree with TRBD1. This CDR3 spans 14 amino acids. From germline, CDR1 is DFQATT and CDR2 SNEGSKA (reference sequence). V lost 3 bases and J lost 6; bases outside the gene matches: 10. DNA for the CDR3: TGCAGTGCTAGCGGGGGCAGGGGGTTTGATGGCTACACCTTC. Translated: CSASGGRGFDGYTF.

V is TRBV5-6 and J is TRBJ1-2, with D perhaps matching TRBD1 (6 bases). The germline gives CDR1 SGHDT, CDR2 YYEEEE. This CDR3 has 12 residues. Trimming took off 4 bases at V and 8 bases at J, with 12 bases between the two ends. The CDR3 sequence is CASSTSGGGYTF. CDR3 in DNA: TGTGCCAGCAGCACTTCCGGGGGCGGCTACACCTTC. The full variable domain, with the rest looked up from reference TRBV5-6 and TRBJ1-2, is DAGVTQSPTHLIKTRGQQVTLRCSPKSGHDTVSWYQQALGQGPQFIFQYYEEEERQRGNFPDRFSGHQFPNYSSELNVNALLLGDSALYLCASSTSGGGYTFGSGTRLTVV.

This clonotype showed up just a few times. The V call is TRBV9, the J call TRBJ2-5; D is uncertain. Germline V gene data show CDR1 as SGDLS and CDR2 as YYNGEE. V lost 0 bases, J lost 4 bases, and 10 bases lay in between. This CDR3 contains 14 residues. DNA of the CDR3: TGTGCCAGCAGCGTAGACGTTGCTTCAGAGACCCAGTACTTC. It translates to CASSVDVASETQYF.

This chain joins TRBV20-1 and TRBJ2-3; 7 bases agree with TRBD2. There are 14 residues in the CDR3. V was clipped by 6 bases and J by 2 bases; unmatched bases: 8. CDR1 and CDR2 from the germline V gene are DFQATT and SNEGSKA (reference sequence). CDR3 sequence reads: CSANGLVDTDTQYF. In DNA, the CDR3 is TGCAGTGCGAATGGACTAGTTGACACAGATACGCAGTATTTT.

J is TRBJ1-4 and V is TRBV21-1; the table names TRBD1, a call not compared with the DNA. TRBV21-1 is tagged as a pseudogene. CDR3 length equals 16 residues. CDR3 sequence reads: CASSKGHGGTNEKLFF. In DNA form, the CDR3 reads TGTGCCAGCAGCAAAGGCCATGGGGGAACTAATGAAAAACTGTTTTTT.

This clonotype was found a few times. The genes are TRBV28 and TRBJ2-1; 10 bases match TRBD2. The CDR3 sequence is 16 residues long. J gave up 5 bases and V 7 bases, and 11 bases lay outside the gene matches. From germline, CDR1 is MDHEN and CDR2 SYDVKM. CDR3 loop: CASIPSSGSVDNEQFF. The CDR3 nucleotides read TGTGCCAGCATCCCCTCTAGCGGGAGTGTCGACAATGAGCAGTTCTTC.

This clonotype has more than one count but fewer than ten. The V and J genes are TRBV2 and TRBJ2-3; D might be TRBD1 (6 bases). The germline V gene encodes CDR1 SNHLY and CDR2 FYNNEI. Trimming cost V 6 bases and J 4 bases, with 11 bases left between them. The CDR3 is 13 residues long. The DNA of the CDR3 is TGTGCCAGCAGCCACAGGGTTGCAGATACGCAGTATTTT. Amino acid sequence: CASSHRVADTQYF. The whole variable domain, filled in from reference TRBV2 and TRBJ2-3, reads EPEVTQTPSHQVTQMGQEVILRCVPISNHLYFYWYRQILGQKVEFLVSFYNNEISEKSEIFDDQFSVERPDGSNFTLKIRSTKLEDSAMYFCASSHRVADTQYFGPGTRLTVL.

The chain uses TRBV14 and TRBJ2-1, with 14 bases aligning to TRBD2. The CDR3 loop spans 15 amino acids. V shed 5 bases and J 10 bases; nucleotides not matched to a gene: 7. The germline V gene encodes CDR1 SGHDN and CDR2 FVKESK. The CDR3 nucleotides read TGTGCCAGCAGCTCACCGGGACTAGCGGGAGAGGAGCAGTTCTTC. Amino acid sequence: CASSSPGLAGEEQFF.

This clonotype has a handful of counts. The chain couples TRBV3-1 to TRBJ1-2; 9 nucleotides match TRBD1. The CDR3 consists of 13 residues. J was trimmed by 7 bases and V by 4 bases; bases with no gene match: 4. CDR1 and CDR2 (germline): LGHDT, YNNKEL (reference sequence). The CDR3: CASSPGTGPGYTF. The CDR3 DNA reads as TGTGCCAGCAGCCCAGGGACAGGGCCTGGCTACACCTTC.

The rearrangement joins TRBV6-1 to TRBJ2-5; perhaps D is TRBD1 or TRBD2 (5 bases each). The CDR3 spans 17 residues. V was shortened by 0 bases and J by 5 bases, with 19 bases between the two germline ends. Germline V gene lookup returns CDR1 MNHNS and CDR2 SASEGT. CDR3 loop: CASSEAPGTSPRETQYF. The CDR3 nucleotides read TGTGCCAGCAGTGAAGCGCCCGGGACCAGCCCAAGGGAGACCCAGTACTTC.

The CDR3 sequence is CASSQGTGADSYEQYF. The CDR3 nucleotides read TGCGCCAGCAGCCAAGGTACAGGAGCGGACTCCTACGAGCAGTACTTC. The chain carries TRBV4-1 and TRBJ2-7; perhaps D is TRBD1 or TRBD2 (5 bases each). Between the trimmed V and J ends, which lost 1 base and 0 bases, there was a span of 13 bases. This CDR3 is built from 16 residues. Germline CDR1 and CDR2: MGHRA and YSYEKL.

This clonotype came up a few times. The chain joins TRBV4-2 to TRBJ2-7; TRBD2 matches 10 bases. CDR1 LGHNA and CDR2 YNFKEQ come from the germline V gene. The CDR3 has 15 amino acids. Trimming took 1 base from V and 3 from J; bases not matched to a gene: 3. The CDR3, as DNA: TGTGCCAGCAGCCAAGTGGCTAGCGGGAGCTACGAGCAGTACTTC. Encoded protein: CASSQVASGSYEQYF.